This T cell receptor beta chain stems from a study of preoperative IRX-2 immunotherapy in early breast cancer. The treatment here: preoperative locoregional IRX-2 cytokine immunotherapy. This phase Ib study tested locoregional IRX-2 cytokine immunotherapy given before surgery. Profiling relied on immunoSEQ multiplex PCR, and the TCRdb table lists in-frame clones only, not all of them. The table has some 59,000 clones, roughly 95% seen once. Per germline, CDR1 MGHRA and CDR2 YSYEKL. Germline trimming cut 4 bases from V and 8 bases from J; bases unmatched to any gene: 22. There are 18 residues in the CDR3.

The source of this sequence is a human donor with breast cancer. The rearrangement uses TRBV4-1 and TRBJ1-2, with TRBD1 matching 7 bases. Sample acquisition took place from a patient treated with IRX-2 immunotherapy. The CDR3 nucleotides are TGCGCCAGCAGCCGTATCCCCACCGGGACAGAGCGTGTCGGAGGCTACACCTTC. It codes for CASSRIPTGTERVGGYTF.